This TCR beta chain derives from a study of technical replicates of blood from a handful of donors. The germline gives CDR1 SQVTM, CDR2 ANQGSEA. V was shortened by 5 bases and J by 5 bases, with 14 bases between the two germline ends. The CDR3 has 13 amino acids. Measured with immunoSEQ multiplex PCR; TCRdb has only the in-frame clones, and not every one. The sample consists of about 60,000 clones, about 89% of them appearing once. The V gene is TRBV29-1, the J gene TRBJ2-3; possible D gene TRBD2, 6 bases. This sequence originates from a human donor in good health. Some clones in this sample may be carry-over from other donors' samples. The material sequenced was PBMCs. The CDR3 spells CSVFKGAGDTQYF. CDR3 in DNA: TGCAGCGTTTTCAAGGGAGCGGGAGATACGCAGTATTTT.